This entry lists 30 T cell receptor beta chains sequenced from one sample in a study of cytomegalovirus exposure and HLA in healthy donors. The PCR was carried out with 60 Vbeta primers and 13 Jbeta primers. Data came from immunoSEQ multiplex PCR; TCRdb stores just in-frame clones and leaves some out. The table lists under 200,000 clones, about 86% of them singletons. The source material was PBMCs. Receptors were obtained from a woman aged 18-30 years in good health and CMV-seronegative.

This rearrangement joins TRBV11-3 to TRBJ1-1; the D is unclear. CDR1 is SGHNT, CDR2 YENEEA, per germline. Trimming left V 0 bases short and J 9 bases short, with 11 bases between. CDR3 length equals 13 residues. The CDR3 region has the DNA TGTGCCAGCAGCTTAGATCCGGAGCAGAAAGCTTTCTTT. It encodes CASSLDPEQKAFF.

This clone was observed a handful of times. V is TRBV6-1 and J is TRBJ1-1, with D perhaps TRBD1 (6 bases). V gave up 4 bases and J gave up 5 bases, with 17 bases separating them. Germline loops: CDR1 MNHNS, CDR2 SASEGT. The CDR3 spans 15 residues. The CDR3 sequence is CASSAERQGRTEAFF. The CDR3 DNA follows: TGTGCCAGCAGTGCTGAACGGCAGGGGAGAACTGAAGCTTTCTTT.

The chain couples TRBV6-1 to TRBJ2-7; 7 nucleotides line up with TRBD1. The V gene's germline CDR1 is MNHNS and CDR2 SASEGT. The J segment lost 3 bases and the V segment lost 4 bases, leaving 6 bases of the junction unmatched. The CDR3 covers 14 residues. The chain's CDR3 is CASSAGTAYYEQYF. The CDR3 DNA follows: TGTGCCAGCAGTGCAGGGACAGCTTACTACGAGCAGTACTTC.

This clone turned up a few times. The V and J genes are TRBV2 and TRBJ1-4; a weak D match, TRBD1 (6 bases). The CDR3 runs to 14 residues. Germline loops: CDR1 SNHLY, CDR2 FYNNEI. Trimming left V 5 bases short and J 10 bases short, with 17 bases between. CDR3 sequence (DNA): TGTGCCAGCAGTTTGACAGGCAACATTTCAAAACTGTTTTTT. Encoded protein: CASSLTGNISKLFF.

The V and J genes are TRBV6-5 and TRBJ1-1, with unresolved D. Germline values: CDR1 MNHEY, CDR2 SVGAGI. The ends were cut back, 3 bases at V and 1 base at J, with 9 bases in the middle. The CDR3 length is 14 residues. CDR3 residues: CASSYNRGNTEAFF. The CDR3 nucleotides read TGTGCCAGCAGTTATAACCGGGGGAACACTGAAGCTTTCTTT.

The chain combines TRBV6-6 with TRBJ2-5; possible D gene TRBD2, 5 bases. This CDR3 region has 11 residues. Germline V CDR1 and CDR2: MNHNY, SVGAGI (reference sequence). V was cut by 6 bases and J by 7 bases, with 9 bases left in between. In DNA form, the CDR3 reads TGTGCCAGCAGCGCTGAGGGGACCCAGTACTTC. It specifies CASSAEGTQYF.

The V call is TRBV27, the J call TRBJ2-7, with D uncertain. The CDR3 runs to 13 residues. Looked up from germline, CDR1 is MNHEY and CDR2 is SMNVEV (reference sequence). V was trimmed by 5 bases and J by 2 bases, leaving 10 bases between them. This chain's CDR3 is CASSPRLAYEQYF. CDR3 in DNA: TGTGCCAGCAGTCCCAGACTGGCCTACGAGCAGTACTTC.

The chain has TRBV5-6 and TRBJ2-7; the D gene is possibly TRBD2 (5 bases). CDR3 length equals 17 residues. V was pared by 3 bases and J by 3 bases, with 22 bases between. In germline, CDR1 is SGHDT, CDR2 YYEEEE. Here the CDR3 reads CASSSPTERAGVYEQYF. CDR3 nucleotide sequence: TGTGCCAGCAGCTCCCCAACTGAACGGGCCGGGGTCTACGAGCAGTACTTC. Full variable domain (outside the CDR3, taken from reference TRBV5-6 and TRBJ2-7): DAGVTQSPTHLIKTRGQQVTLRCSPKSGHDTVSWYQQALGQGPQFIFQYYEEEERQRGNFPDRFSGHQFPNYSSELNVNALLLGDSALYLCASSSPTERAGVYEQYFGPGTRLTVT.

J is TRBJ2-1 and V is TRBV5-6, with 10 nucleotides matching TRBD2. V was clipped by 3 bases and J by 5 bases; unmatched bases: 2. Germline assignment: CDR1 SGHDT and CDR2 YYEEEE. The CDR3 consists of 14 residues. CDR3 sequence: CASSSTSGNNEQFF. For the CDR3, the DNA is TGTGCCAGCAGCTCCACTAGCGGGAACAATGAGCAGTTCTTC.

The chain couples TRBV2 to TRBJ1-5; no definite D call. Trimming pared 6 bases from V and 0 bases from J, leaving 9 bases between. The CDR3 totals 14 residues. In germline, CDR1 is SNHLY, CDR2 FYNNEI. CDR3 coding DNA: TGTGCCAGCAGACAGACGGATAGCAATCAGCCCCAGCATTTT. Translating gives CASRQTDSNQPQHF.

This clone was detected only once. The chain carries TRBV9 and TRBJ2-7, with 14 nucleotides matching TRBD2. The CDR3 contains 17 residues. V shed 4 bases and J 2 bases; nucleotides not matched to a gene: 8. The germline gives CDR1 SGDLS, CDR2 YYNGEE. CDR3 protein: CASSQGLAGAPPYEQYF. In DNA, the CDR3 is TGTGCCAGCAGCCAGGGACTAGCGGGAGCCCCCCCCTACGAGCAGTACTTC.

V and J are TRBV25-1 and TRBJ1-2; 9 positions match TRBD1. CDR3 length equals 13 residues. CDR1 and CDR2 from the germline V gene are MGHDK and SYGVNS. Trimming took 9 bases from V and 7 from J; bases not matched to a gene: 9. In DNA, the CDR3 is TGTGCCAGTGAGACCGGGACAGGGTTTGGCTACACCTTC. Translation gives CASETGTGFGYTF.

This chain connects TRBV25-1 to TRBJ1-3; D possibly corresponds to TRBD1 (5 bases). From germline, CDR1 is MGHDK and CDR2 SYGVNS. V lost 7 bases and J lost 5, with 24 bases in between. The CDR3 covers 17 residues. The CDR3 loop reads CASMPFGSGDYRNTIYF. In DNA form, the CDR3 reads TGTGCCAGCATGCCCTTCGGATCGGGGGATTATAGAAACACCATATATTTT.

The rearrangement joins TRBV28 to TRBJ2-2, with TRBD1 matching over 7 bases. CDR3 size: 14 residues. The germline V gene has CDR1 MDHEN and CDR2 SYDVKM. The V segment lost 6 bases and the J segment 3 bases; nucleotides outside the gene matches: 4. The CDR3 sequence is CASSSTGDTGELFF. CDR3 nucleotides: TGTGCCAGCAGCTCTACAGGGGACACCGGGGAGCTGTTTTTT.

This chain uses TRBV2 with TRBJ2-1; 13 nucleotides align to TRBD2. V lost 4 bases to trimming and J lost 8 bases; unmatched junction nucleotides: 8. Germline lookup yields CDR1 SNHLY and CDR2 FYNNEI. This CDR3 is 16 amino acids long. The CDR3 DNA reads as TGTGCCAGCAGTGCAACCGGACTAGCGGGAGATGATGAGCAGTTCTTC. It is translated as CASSATGLAGDDEQFF.

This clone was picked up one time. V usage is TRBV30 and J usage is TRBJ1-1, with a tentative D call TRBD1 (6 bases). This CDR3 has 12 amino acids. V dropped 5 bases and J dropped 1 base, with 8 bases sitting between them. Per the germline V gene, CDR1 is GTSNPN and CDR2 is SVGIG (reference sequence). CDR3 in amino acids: CAWDRSNTEAFF. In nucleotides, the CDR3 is TGTGCCTGGGACAGGTCGAACACTGAAGCTTTCTTT.

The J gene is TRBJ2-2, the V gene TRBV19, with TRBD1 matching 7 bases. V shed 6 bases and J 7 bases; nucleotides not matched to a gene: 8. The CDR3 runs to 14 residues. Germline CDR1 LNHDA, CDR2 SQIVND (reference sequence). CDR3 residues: CASRMGQNLGELFF. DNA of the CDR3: TGTGCCAGTAGGATGGGACAGAACCTCGGGGAGCTGTTTTTT.

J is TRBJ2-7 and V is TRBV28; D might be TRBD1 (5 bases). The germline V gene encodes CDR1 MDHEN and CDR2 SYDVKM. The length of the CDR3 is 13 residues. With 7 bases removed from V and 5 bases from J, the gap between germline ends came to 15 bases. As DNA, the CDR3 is TGTGCCAGCAACGTCGACAGCTACGACGAGCAGTACTTC. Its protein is CASNVDSYDEQYF. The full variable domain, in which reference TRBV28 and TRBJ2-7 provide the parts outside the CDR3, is DVKVTQSSRYLVKRTGEKVFLECVQDMDHENMFWYRQDPGLGLRLIYFSYDVKMKEKGDIPEGYSVSREKKERFSLILESASTNQTSMYLCASNVDSYDEQYFGPGTRLTVT.

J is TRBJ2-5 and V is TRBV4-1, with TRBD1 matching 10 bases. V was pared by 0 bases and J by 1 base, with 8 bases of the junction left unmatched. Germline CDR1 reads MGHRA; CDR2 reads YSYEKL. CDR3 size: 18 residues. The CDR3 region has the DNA TGCGCCAGCAGCCAAGATCCCTGGGACAGGGGATCCCAAGAGACCCAGTACTTC. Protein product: CASSQDPWDRGSQETQYF.

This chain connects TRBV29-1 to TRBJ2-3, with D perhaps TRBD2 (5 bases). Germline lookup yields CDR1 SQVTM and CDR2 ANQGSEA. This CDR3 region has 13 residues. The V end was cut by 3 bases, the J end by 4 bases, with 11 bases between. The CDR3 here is CSVDSGNADTQYF. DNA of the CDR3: TGCAGCGTTGACTCCGGGAACGCAGATACGCAGTATTTT.

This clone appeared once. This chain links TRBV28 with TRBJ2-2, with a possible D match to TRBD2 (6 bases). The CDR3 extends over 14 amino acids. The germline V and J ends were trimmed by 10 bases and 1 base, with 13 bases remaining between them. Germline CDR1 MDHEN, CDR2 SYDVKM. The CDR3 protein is CAIRWGENTGELFF. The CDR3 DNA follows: TGTGCCATCCGCTGGGGGGAGAACACCGGGGAGCTGTTTTTT.

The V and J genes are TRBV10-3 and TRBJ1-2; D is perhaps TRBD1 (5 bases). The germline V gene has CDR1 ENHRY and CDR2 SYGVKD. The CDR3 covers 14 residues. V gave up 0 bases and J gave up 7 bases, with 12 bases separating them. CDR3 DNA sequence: TGTGCCATCAGTGAGTCGTCAGGGTACCCTGGCTACACCTTC. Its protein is CAISESSGYPGYTF.

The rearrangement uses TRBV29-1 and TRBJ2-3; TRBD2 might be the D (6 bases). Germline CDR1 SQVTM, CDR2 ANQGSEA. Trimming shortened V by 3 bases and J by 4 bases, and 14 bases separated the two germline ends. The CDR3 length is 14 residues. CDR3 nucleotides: TGCAGCGTTGAGCGGGGTTCGTTGGCAGATACGCAGTATTTT. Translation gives CSVERGSLADTQYF.

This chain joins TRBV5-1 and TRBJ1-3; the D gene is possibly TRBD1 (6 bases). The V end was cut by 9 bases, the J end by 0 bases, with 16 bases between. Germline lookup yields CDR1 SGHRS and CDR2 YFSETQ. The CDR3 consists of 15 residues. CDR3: CATQQGPSSGNTIYF. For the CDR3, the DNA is TGCGCCACTCAACAGGGACCCAGCTCTGGAAACACCATATATTTT.

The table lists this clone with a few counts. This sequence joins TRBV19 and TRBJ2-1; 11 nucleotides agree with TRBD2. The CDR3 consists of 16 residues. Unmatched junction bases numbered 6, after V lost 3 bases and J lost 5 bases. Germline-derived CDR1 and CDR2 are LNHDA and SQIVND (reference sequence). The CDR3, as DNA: TGTGCCAGTAGTATTTTAGCGGGGGGGCGCCACAATGAGCAGTTCTTC. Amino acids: CASSILAGGRHNEQFF.

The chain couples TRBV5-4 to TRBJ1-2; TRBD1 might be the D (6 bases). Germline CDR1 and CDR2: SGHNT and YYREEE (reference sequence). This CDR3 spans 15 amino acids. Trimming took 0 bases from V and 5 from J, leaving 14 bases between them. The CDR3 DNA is TGTGCCAGCAGCTTGGTGGCAGGGGATGGGTATGGCTACACCTTC. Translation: CASSLVAGDGYGYTF.

The CDR3 DNA sequence: TGCACCAGCAGCCGGGAAGAGGCGGAGGTGCCCTACGAGCAGTACTTC. The encoded protein is CTSSREEAEVPYEQYF. The rearrangement joins TRBV1 to TRBJ2-7; the table's D call TRBD2 went unverified against the DNA. TRBV1 corresponds to a pseudogene. The CDR3 spans 16 residues.

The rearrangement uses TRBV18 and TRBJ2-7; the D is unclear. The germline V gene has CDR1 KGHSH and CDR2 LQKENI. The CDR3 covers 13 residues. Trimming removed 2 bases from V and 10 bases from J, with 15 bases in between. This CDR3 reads CASSPSSPGKQYF. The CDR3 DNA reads TGTGCCAGCTCACCAAGTTCCCCGGGTAAACAGTACTTC.

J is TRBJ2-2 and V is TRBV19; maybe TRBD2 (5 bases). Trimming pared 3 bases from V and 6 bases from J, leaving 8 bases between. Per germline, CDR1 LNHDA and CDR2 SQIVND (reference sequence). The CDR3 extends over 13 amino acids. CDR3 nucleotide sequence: TGTGCCAGTAGTATTCGCGGGCCCGGGGAGCTGTTTTTT. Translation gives CASSIRGPGELFF.

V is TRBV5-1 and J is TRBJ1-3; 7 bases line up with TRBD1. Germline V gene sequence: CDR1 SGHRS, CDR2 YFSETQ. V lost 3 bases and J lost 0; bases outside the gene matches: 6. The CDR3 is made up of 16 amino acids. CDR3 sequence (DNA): TGCGCCAGCAGCTCCGGGACAGCTTTCTCTGGAAACACCATATATTTT. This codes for CASSSGTAFSGNTIYF.